Below, one T cell receptor beta chain is given with its context. The antigen is undetermined. This specimen belongs to a study of beta chain features in type 1 diabetes. Expressed TCRB transcripts were sequenced because the isolated RNA had all been reverse transcribed beforehand. Using immunoSEQ multiplex PCR, the repertoire was profiled, and TCRdb retains in-frame clones only, with some absent. The sample contains approximately 170,000 clones, around 63% of which appear only once. Via CD45RO/CCR7/CD25/CD127/CD95/CD27, cells of the CD4+ naive, central memory, regulatory and stem cell-like memory subsets were sorted. Findings and caveats of the study: Within each of all four CD4+ subsets, Type 1 diabetes patients had TCRB CDR3s that were moderately but significantly shorter. Insertions at VDJ junctions were less frequent in type 1 diabetes patients. These patients also deleted more nucleotides at the same junctions.

CDR3 length: 15 residues. Germline V gives CDR1 SEHNR, CDR2 FQNEAQ (reference sequence). With V trimmed by 1 base and J by 3 bases, 3 bases remained unmatched. J is TRBJ2-5 and V is TRBV7-9, with 9 bases aligning to TRBD1. Specimen: naive CD4+ T cells from blood. This clonotype originated in a man aged 25-40 years with type 1 diabetes. The DNA for the CDR3 is TGTGCCAGCAGCTTAGATCGGACAGGGGAAGAGACCCAGTACTTC. Residues: CASSLDRTGEETQYF.